This T cell receptor beta chain was found in a study of control samples from healthy donors and cancer patients. The data were produced by immunoSEQ multiplex PCR, yet TCRdb's version contains in-frame clones alone and is incomplete. The sample has roughly 94,000 clones, about 81% seen once. Germline lookup yields CDR1 KGHSH and CDR2 LQKENI. CDR3 length equals 16 residues. V shed 1 base and J shed 2 bases, with 12 bases lying between them. The source is a man between 70 and 80 years old with lung cancer. V gene TRBV18 combines with J gene TRBJ2-1; possibly TRBD2 for D (6 bases). The sequencing input was PBMCs. The DNA of the CDR3 is TGTGCCAGCTCACCACAGGTAGCGGCCGCCTACAATGAGCAGTTCTTC. Translation gives CASSPQVAAAYNEQFF.